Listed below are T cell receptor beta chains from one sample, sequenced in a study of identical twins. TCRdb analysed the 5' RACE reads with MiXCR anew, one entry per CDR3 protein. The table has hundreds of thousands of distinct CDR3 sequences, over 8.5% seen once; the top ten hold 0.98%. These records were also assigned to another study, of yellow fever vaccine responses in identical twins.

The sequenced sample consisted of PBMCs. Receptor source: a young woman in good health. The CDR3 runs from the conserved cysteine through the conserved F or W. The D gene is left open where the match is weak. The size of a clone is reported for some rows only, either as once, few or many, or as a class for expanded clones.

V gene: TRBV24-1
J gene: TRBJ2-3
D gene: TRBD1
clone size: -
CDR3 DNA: TGTGCCACCAGTGACAACAGGGGGCGGAACACAGATACGCAGTATTTT
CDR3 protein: CATSDNRGRNTDTQYF

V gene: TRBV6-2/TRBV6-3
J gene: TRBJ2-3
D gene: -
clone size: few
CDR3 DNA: TGTGCCAGCAGTTCCCCTCTAAGACTAGTCTGGGATACGCAGTATTTT
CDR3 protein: CASSSPLRLVWDTQYF

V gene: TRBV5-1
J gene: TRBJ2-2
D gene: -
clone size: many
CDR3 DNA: TGCGCCAGCAGCTTTAACATGGAGACCGGGGAGCTGTTTTTT
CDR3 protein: CASSFNMETGELFF

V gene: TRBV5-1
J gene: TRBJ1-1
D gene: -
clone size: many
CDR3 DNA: TGCGCCAGCAGCTTCAGGGGTGCGTATCCCGAAGCTTTCTTT
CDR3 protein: CASSFRGAYPEAFF

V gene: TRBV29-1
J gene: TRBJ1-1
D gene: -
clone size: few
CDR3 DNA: TGCAGCGACACGGAGAACACTGAAGCTTTCTTT
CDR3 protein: CSDTENTEAFF

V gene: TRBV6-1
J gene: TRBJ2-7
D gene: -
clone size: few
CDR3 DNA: TGTGCCAGCAGTGGAAGGGGCAGGGGAGGGTACGAGCAGTACTTC
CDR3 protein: CASSGRGRGGYEQYF

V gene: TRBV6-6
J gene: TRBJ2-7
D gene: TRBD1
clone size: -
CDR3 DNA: TGTGCCAGCAGTTACGGGACAGGGTCCGAGCAGTACTTC
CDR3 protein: CASSYGTGSEQYF

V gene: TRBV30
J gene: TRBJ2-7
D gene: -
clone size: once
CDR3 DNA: TGTGCCTGGAGTTCCTTGGATACGAGCTACTTC
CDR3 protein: CAWSSLDTSYF

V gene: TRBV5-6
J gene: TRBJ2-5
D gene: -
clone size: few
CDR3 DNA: TGTGCCAGCCGCTTTAAACCTGATGGGGAGACCCAGTACTTC
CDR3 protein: CASRFKPDGETQYF

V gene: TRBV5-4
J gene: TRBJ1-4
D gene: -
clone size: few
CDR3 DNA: TGTGCCAGCAGCTTGAGGACAGAGAGTGAAAAACTGTTTTTT
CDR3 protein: CASSLRTESEKLFF

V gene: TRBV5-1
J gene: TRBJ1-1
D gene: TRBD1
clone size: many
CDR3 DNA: TGCGCCAGCAGCCGCGACAGGGATTCAGCTTTCTTT
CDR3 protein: CASSRDRDSAFF

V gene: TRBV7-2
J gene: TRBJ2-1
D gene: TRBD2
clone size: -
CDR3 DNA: TGTGCCAGCAGCTTAGGACTAGCGGGAGTGTCCAATGAGCAGTTCTTC
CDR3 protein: CASSLGLAGVSNEQFF

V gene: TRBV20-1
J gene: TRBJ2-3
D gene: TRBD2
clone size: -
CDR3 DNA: TGCAGTGCTAGAAGCGGGATAGGTACAGATACGCAGTATTTT
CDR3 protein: CSARSGIGTDTQYF

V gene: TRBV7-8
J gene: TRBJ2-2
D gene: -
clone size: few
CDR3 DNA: TGTGCCAGCAGCCGGAGATTAGGGGAGGGGGAGCTGTTTTTT
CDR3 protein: CASSRRLGEGELFF

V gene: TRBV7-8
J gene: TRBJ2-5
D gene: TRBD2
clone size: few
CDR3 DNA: TGTGCCAGCAGCTTATCCAACCTTCGGGGGGGCCAAGAGACCCAGTACTTC
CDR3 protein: CASSLSNLRGGQETQYF

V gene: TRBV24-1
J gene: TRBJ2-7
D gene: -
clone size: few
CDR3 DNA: TGTGCCACCAGTGATGGACCTAACTACGAGCAGTACTTC
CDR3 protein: CATSDGPNYEQYF

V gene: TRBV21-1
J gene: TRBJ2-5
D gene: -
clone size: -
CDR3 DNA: TGTGCCAGCAAAAAAACCCAGTACTTC
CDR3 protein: CASKKTQYF

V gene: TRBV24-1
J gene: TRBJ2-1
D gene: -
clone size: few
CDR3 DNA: TGTGCCACCAGTGAGCCCTCCCCGCGGGAAAAGTTGTTCTTC
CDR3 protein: CATSEPSPREKLFF

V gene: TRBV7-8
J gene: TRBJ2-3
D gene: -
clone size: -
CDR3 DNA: TGTGCCAGCAGCTTAGCTGAAAGCACAGATACGCAGTATTTT
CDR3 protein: CASSLAESTDTQYF

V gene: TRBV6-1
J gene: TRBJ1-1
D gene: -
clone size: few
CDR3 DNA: TGTGCCAGCGCCGTGAGAGTGAACACTGAAGCTTTCTTT
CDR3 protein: CASAVRVNTEAFF

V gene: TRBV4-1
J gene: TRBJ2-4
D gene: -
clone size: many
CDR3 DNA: TGCGCCAGCAGCCAAGATCGCTTTCCGGGCAAAAACATTCAGTACTTC
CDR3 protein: CASSQDRFPGKNIQYF

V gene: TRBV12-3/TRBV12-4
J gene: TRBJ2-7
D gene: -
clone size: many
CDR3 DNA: TGTGCCAGCAGTTTGATCTACGAGCAGTACTTC
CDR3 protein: CASSLIYEQYF

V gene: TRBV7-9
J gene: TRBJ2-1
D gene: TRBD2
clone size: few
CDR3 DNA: TGTGCCAGCAGCTCTAGCGGGGGGGCCATCGATGAGCAGTTCTTC
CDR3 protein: CASSSSGGAIDEQFF

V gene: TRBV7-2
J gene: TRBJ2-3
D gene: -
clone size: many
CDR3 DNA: TGTGCCAGCAGCCCAATGCGGGGGCCTAGAGATACGCAGTATTTT
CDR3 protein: CASSPMRGPRDTQYF

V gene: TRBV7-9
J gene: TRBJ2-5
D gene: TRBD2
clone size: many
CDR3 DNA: TGTGCCAGCAGCTTAGCCCTAGCGGGAGGTGGAGAGACCCAGTACTTC
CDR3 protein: CASSLALAGGGETQYF

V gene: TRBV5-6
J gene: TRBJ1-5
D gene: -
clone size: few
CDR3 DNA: TGTGCCAGCAGCCTAGGAGGGGGGGGCGGATCTCAGCCCCAGCATTTT
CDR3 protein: CASSLGGGGGSQPQHF

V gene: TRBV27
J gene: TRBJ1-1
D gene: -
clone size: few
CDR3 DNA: TGTGCCAGCAGTTTGTCCTCCGGGACAACTACAGCTTTCTTT
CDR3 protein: CASSLSSGTTTAFF

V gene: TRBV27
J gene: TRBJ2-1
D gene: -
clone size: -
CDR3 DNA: TGTGCCAGCAGTGAGGTGGACGGATACTACAATGAGCAGTTCTTC
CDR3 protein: CASSEVDGYYNEQFF

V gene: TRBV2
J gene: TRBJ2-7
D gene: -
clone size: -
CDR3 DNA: TGTGCCAGCAGTGAAGCCCCGGGGGCGGGCTACGAGCAGTACTTC
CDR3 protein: CASSEAPGAGYEQYF

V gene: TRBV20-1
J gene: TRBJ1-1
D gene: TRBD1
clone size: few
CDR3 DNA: TGCAGTGCTAGCGGTCAGGGGGCTGAAGCTTTCTTT
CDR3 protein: CSASGQGAEAFF

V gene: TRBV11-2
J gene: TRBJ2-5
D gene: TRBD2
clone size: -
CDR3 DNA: TGTGCCAGCAGCGAACTAGCGGAGAGTAAAGAGACCCAGTACTTC
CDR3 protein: CASSELAESKETQYF

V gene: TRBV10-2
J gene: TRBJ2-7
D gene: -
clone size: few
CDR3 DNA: TGCGCCAGCAGTCACTTGACTAACCAGGGCGAGCAGTACTTC
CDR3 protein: CASSHLTNQGEQYF

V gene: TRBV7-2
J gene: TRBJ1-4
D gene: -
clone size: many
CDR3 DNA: TGTGCCAGCAGTCTTAGGGGGAACGATGAAAAACTGTTTTTT
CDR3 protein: CASSLRGNDEKLFF

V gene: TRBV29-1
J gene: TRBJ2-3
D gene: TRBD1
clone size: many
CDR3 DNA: TGCAGCGGGGGACAGGACACAGATACGCAGTATTTT
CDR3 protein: CSGGQDTDTQYF

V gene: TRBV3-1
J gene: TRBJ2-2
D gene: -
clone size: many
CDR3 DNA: TGTGCCAGCAGCCAAGGCGGGGTGAACACCGGGGAGCTGTTTTTT
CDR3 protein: CASSQGGVNTGELFF

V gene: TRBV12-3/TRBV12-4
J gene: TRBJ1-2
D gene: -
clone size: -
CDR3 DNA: TGTGCCAGCAGTTTAGCGCTAACGGGCAGGCAAGAAGTGGGCTACACCTTC
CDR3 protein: CASSLALTGRQEVGYTF

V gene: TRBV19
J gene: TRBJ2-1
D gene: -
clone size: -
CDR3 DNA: TGTGCCAGTAGTATGGGGGTGGAAAGCTATGAGCAGTTCTTC
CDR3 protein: CASSMGVESYEQFF

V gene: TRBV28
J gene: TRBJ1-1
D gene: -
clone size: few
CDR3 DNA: TGTGCCAGCAGTTCCGGGAGTCTCCCCGGAGGCGTTACTGAAGCTTTCTTT
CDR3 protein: CASSSGSLPGGVTEAFF

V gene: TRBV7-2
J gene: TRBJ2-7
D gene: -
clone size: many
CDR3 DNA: TGTGCCAGCAGCTCAGCCCCATCTTGGTACGAGCAGTACTTC
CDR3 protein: CASSSAPSWYEQYF

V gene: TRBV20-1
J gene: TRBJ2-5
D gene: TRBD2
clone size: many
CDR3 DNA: TGCAGTGCTAAATCCGGGACTAGCGAAGAGACCCAGTACTTC
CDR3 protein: CSAKSGTSEETQYF

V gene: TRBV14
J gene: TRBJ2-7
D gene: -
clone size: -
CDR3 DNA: TGTGCCAGCAGCCAAGTCCCATGGGGCGAGCAGTACTTC
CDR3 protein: CASSQVPWGEQYF

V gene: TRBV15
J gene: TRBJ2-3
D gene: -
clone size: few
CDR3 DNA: TGTGCCACCAGCAGAGGGGGACGGTCAGATACGCAGTATTTT
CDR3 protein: CATSRGGRSDTQYF